This T cell receptor (beta chain) was sequenced for a study of blood T cell repertoires in COVID-19. For the study at large: Both acute and convalescent COVID-19 samples were obtained from the United States, Italy and Spain. T cells, B-cell-depleted T cells, or PBMCs provided the cDNA or gDNA that served as material.

As processed by the authors: Amplifying reference gene primers gave estimates of nucleated cell counts. TCRdb's copy holds only in-frame clones and misses some; the assay was immunoSEQ multiplex PCR. The V and J calls and the clone size are those of that table, but D and trimming were determined from the DNA. The sample lists over 150,000 clones, around 87% occurring once. V gave up 8 bases and J gave up 2 bases, with 13 bases separating them. CDR3 length equals 13 residues. CDR1 is SGHTA and CDR2 is FQGNSA in the germline V gene. This sequence was found in a man in his forties with active or convalescent COVID-19. Material: peripheral blood. The chain is built from TRBV7-2 and TRBJ2-7; a possible D gene is TRBD2 (6 bases). CDR3 sequence (DNA): TGTGCCAGCGGAGACGGGGGAGCCTACGAGCAGTACTTC. This translates into CASGDGGAYEQYF.